This T cell receptor (beta chain) was profiled in a study of Graves' ophthalmopathy and Graves' hyperthyroidism. Study as a whole: Stable hyperthyroidism meant no progression to ophthalmopathy within 18 months of follow-up. Study-wide results and caveats: Detection in blood was also observed for most expanded thyroid clonotypes above 0.001 frequency. Ophthalmopathy progression cases were predicted by the model with roughly 70% sensitivity and approximately 74% specificity.

Amplification of the TCR beta CDR3 regions used RNA transcripts (as template). Second-round multiplex PCR came after a first-round RT-PCR that employed HTBI primers. MiXCR was run by TCRdb on the multiplex PCR reads, yielding one entry per CDR3 protein. The sample holds about 1.2 million distinct CDR3 sequences; around a third are singletons and the top ten take approximately 10%. Exclusion applied to patients with other autoimmune diseases, uncontrolled infections, pregnancy or lactation. The germline gives CDR1 SGHDT, CDR2 YYEEEE. V lost 3 bases and J lost 1; bases outside the gene matches: 7. The length of the CDR3 is 15 residues. On this clonotype itself: Its matching antigen is unknown.

Sequencing used peripheral blood or thyroid tissue (not recorded which). V gene TRBV5-6 combines with J gene TRBJ2-7, with 7 nucleotides matching TRBD1. The sequence was collected from an adult man with Graves' hyperthyroidism. CDR3 coding DNA: TGTGCCAGCAGCTGGACAGGAACTTCGTCCTACGAGCAGTACTTC. Translation gives CASSWTGTSSYEQYF. Complete variable domain (other parts from reference TRBV5-6 and TRBJ2-7): DAGVTQSPTHLIKTRGQQVTLRCSPKSGHDTVSWYQQALGQGPQFIFQYYEEEERQRGNFPDRFSGHQFPNYSSELNVNALLLGDSALYLCASSWTGTSSYEQYFGPGTRLTVT.